Listed below are T cell receptor beta chains from one sample, sequenced in a study of T cells in Graves' hyperthyroidism and ophthalmopathy. Via MiXCR, TCRdb re-called the multiplex PCR reads, giving one row per CDR3 protein. The table includes hundreds of thousands of distinct CDR3 sequences, around 20% detected once. Sequencing was performed on blood. These receptors all come from a young man with Graves' ophthalmopathy. Each CDR3 is given with its conserved first and last residue.

j_call,v_call,cdr3_aa
TRBJ1-3,TRBV28,CASSPPPRGSGNTIYF
TRBJ2-2,TRBV14,CASSRSQAGELFF
TRBJ2-7,TRBV7-9,CASSSPGEEQYF
TRBJ2-1,TRBV30,CAWSHLAGGGNEQFF
TRBJ2-1,TRBV15,CATSGRTHRNEQFF
TRBJ2-7,TRBV3-1,CASSQRTSSGYEQYF
TRBJ2-7,TRBV2,CASSAGQTYEQYF
TRBJ2-2,TRBV12-3/TRBV12-4,CASSLDTTTTGELFF
TRBJ2-2,TRBV15,CATSRESGRNTGELFF
TRBJ1-2,TRBV6-1,CASRSEQQPYGYTF
TRBJ2-1,TRBV27,CASSKGHGGYGNEQFF
TRBJ2-2,TRBV11-2,CASSTQGQGTGELFF
TRBJ2-1,TRBV5-6,CASSLYAGELNEQFF
TRBJ2-7,TRBV6-1,CASSLGLSNEQYF
TRBJ2-5,TRBV20-1,CSAIEGGQVQETQYF
TRBJ1-2,TRBV20-1,CSALPQGALGYTF
TRBJ1-5,TRBV6-2/TRBV6-3,CASSYSGVRVDQPQHF
TRBJ2-3,TRBV2,CASSPGTGNADTQYF
TRBJ1-6,TRBV6-1,CASWDANNSPLHF
TRBJ2-5,TRBV11-2,CASSPGTGNRETQYF
TRBJ2-5,TRBV20-1,CSARDAPLETQYF
TRBJ2-7,TRBV2,CASSERGQGSREQYF
TRBJ2-3,TRBV18,CASSPRTGSSTDTQYF
TRBJ2-3,TRBV9,CASSPSSGRSPTDTQYF
TRBJ1-2,TRBV27,CASSPTNRAGTDHYGYTF
TRBJ2-1,TRBV4-1,CASSQDRSSGIYNEQFF
TRBJ2-7,TRBV10-3,CAISEVRGSEYEQYF
TRBJ2-1,TRBV27,CASSSRLAGGTNEQFF
TRBJ2-7,TRBV29-1,CSVGQGSGYEQYF
TRBJ2-7,TRBV28,CASSLGGSFTSYEQYF
TRBJ1-5,TRBV6-2/TRBV6-3,CASNGQPQHF
TRBJ1-2,TRBV6-5,CASSYSEHNYGYTF
TRBJ2-3,TRBV15,CATSRAGVDTQYF
TRBJ2-5,TRBV30,CAWQTGLGKTQYF
TRBJ1-5,TRBV4-1,CASRPTPSNQPQHF
TRBJ2-5,TRBV20-1,CRPKDRGMEETQYF
TRBJ2-7,TRBV27,CASSLTGTAPEQYF
TRBJ2-6,TRBV7-2,CASSPRTGSGANVLTF
TRBJ2-5,TRBV7-9,CASSLAEGDETQYF
TRBJ1-1,TRBV5-1,CASSLGGGATEAFF
TRBJ1-2,TRBV30,CAWSSLENSYYGYTF
TRBJ2-7,TRBV7-9,CASSSTSGMTYEQYF
TRBJ2-1,TRBV6-1,CASSMTSYSYNEQFF
TRBJ2-1,TRBV24-1,CATTKGPSDEQFF
TRBJ2-5,TRBV6-2/TRBV6-3,CASSYSSSSGGQETQYF
TRBJ2-3,TRBV20-1,CSAPTSGYTDTQYF
TRBJ2-1,TRBV30,CAWSLAGGMWFF
TRBJ2-5,TRBV7-8,CASSLIPSGRTETQYF
TRBJ2-5,TRBV12-3/TRBV12-4,CASRLGVRETQYF
TRBJ2-7,TRBV20-1,CSASEAGDFYEQYF
TRBJ1-4,TRBV27,CASTPTGDPNEKLFF
TRBJ1-1,TRBV3-1,CASSQDGTNTEAFF
TRBJ1-1,TRBV6-1,CASSRQEFNTEAFF